The T cell receptor beta chain under discussion was sequenced for a study of control samples from healthy donors and cancer patients. Trimming at V came to 4 bases and at J to 6 bases, leaving 10 bases not matched to a gene. The length of the CDR3 is 15 residues. Germline lookup yields CDR1 SGHNT and CDR2 YYREEE (reference sequence). Here immunoSEQ multiplex PCR was the method, and the copy in TCRdb shows in-frame clones only, minus some. The repertoire holds 80,000 or so clones, with 91% as singletons. This clonotype was obtained from a man in his forties or fifties in good health. Source material: blood. The rearrangement links TRBV5-4 to TRBJ2-3; 8 nucleotides line up with TRBD2. The CDR3 bases are TGTGCCAGCAGCGAATCGGGGGGGCGGTTTGATACGCAGTATTTT. The encoded protein is CASSESGGRFDTQYF.